Presented here are 23 T cell receptor beta chains from one specimen sequenced in a study of blood T cell repertoires in COVID-19. Assay: immunoSEQ multiplex PCR; the TCRdb copy retains only in-frame clones and omits some. The data contain 190,000 or so clones, 94% of them singletons. Sequenced material: peripheral blood. The receptors stem from a man aged 30 to 39 with COVID-19, enrolled during active disease.

The rearrangement joins TRBV18 to TRBJ2-6; D is ambiguous. Per germline, CDR1 KGHSH and CDR2 LQKENI. The length of the CDR3 is 16 residues. The ends were cut back, 3 bases at V and 0 bases at J, with 9 bases in the middle. The chain's CDR3 is CASSPSGSSGANVLTF. The CDR3 nucleotides read TGTGCCAGCTCACCGTCGGGTTCCTCTGGGGCCAACGTCCTGACTTTC.

The rearrangement uses TRBV6-5 and TRBJ1-2, with a tentative D call TRBD1 (6 bases). The germline V and J ends were trimmed by 7 bases and 5 bases, with 11 bases remaining between them. CDR1 is MNHEY and CDR2 is SVGAGI in the germline V gene. The CDR3 has 12 residues. The CDR3: CASKQGEYGYTF. The CDR3 DNA reads as TGTGCCAGCAAACAGGGTGAATATGGCTACACCTTC.

The V and J genes are TRBV10-1 and TRBJ2-1; 8 positions match TRBD2. This CDR3 spans 13 amino acids. In germline, CDR1 is WNHNN, CDR2 SYGVQD (reference sequence). After removal of 6 bases from V and 3 bases from J, the junction contained 1 base not matched to a gene. CDR3 amino acids: CASSSGGYNEQFF. As DNA, the CDR3 is TGCGCCAGCAGCAGCGGGGGCTACAATGAGCAGTTCTTC.

The rearrangement joins TRBV7-9 to TRBJ2-2; no clear D gene. The CDR3 consists of 13 residues. The V end lost 2 bases, the J end lost 7 bases, and 8 bases lay between the germline ends. The V gene's germline CDR1 is SEHNR and CDR2 FQNEAQ (reference sequence). As DNA, the CDR3 is TGTGCCAGCAGCTTAATAGAGAGCGGGGAGCTGTTTTTT. It is translated as CASSLIESGELFF.

The genes are TRBV25-1 and TRBJ2-1, with TRBD2 matching over 9 bases. The CDR3 sequence is 15 residues long. Germline V gene data show CDR1 as MGHDK and CDR2 as SYGVNS. The V and J ends lost 1 base and 4 bases, in that order; junction bases with no gene match: 2. The DNA of the CDR3 is TGTGCCAGCAGTGAATGGCGGGGGGGTTACAATGAGCAGTTCTTC. Protein sequence: CASSEWRGGYNEQFF.

CDR3 sequence reads: CAWSVQGLGNQPQHF. The CDR3 DNA follows: TGTGCCTGGAGTGTTCAGGGGCTGGGCAATCAGCCCCAGCATTTT. The chain recombines TRBV30 with TRBJ1-5; tentative D call: TRBD1 (6 bases). CDR3 length: 15 amino acids. Between the trimmed V and J ends, which lost 0 bases and 2 bases, there was a span of 11 bases. Germline values: CDR1 GTSNPN, CDR2 SVGIG (reference sequence). Combining the CDR3 with reference TRBV30 and TRBJ1-5 gives the whole variable domain SQTIHQWPATLVQPVGSPLSLECTVEGTSNPNLYWYRQAAGRGLQLLFYSVGIGQISSEVPQNLSASRPQDRQFILSSKKLLLSDSGFYLCAWSVQGLGNQPQHFGDGTRLSIL.

This chain joins TRBV11-2 and TRBJ1-2; possible D gene TRBD1, 5 bases. The CDR3 spans 16 residues. The V end was cut by 3 bases, the J end by 5 bases, with 19 bases between. Germline V gene data show CDR1 as SGHAT and CDR2 as FQNNGV. CDR3 in amino acids: CASSLVGSSGAYGYTF. CDR3 nucleotides: TGTGCCAGCAGCTTGGTGGGGTCCTCTGGGGCTTATGGCTACACCTTC.

The chain combines TRBV27 with TRBJ2-3; 7 bases are shared with TRBD1. Germline trimming cut 4 bases from V and 4 bases from J; bases unmatched to any gene: 8. This CDR3 contains 15 residues. Germline loops: CDR1 MNHEY, CDR2 SMNVEV (reference sequence). The CDR3 region has the DNA TGTGCCAGCAGTTCCAGACCCCAGGGGGCAGATACGCAGTATTTT. It encodes CASSSRPQGADTQYF.

The CDR3 sequence is CASSDILRGVETQYF. The CDR3 DNA is TGTGCCAGCAGTGATATTTTAAGAGGAGTCGAGACCCAGTACTTC. V usage is TRBV6-1 and J usage is TRBJ2-5, with D uncertain. The CDR3 spans 15 residues. V was clipped by 3 bases and J by 5 bases, with 16 bases between them. Germline V gives CDR1 MNHNS, CDR2 SASEGT.

V gene TRBV10-1 combines with J gene TRBJ2-3; 9 positions agree with TRBD1. The germline V gene encodes CDR1 WNHNN and CDR2 SYGVQD (reference sequence). The CDR3 spans 15 residues. Unmatched junction bases numbered 6, after V lost 3 bases and J lost 5 bases. CDR3 sequence reads: CASSEPGQGIDTQYF. The CDR3 DNA reads TGCGCCAGCAGTGAACCGGGACAGGGTATAGATACGCAGTATTTT.

V usage is TRBV18 and J usage is TRBJ1-6; 7 nucleotides agree with TRBD1. CDR3 length: 14 amino acids. CDR1 and CDR2 (germline): KGHSH, LQKENI. V gave up 3 bases and J gave up 9 bases; unmatched junction bases: 5. Written as DNA, the CDR3 is TGTGCCAGCTCACCTCGGGACAGTGGTTCACCCCTCCACTTT. Translated, it gives CASSPRDSGSPLHF. Full variable domain (outside the CDR3, taken from reference TRBV18 and TRBJ1-6): NAGVMQNPRHLVRRRGQEARLRCSPMKGHSHVYWYRQLPEEGLKFMVYLQKENIIDESGMPKERFSAEFPKEGPSILRIQQVVRGDSAAYFCASSPRDSGSPLHFGNGTRLTVT.

The rearrangement uses TRBV12-3 or TRBV12-4 and TRBJ1-5, with TRBD1 identical over 8 bases. The CDR3 contains 13 residues. Trimming at V came to 6 bases and at J to 7 bases, leaving 5 bases not matched to a gene. The CDR3 loop is CASSLRGLQPQHF. CDR3 sequence (DNA): TGTGCCAGCAGCCTCAGGGGGCTCCAGCCCCAGCATTTT.

The J gene is TRBJ2-2, the V gene TRBV7-2; TRBD1 might be the D (6 bases). This CDR3 has 14 residues. V was trimmed by 2 bases and J by 7 bases, leaving 11 bases between them. Germline loops: CDR1 SGHTA, CDR2 FQGNSA. CDR3 sequence: CASSLNRADGELFF. CDR3 in DNA: TGTGCCAGCAGCTTAAACAGGGCGGACGGGGAGCTGTTTTTT. Combining the CDR3 with reference TRBV7-2 and TRBJ2-2 gives the whole variable domain GAGVSQSPSNKVTEKGKDVELRCDPISGHTALYWYRQSLGQGLEFLIYFQGNSAPDKSGLPSDRFSAERTGGSVSTLTIQRTQQEDSAVYLCASSLNRADGELFFGEGSRLTVL.

The rearrangement links TRBV19 to TRBJ1-1; possibly TRBD1 for D (5 bases). With 4 bases removed from V and 4 bases from J, the gap between germline ends came to 13 bases. The CDR3 loop spans 14 amino acids. CDR1 and CDR2 (germline): LNHDA, SQIVND (reference sequence). The CDR3 DNA is TGTGCCAGTAGTACCCAGGGTGGAAGCACTGAAGCTTTCTTT. It specifies CASSTQGGSTEAFF.

About this clone: The identical CDR3 is also encoded by other nucleotide sequences in the sample. V usage is TRBV18 and J usage is TRBJ1-1, with D possibly matching TRBD1 (5 bases). V lost 3 bases, J lost 5 bases, and 13 bases lay in between. CDR1 and CDR2 from the germline V gene are KGHSH and LQKENI. CDR3 length equals 14 residues. The CDR3 protein is CASSPDQGNTEAFF. The CDR3 DNA is TGTGCCAGCTCACCCGACCAGGGAAATACTGAAGCTTTCTTT.

The chain uses TRBV5-4 and TRBJ2-6, with a possible D match to TRBD1 (6 bases). This CDR3 is built from 15 residues. Germline V gene lookup returns CDR1 SGHNT and CDR2 YYREEE (reference sequence). With 4 bases removed from V and 0 bases from J, the gap between germline ends came to 8 bases. DNA of the CDR3: TGTGCCAGCAGCCCGGACAGCTCTGGGGCCAACGTCCTGACTTTC. It encodes CASSPDSSGANVLTF.

This sequence joins TRBV27 and TRBJ1-2; the D is unclear. V was pared by 3 bases and J by 7 bases, with 15 bases between. The CDR3 is made up of 14 amino acids. Germline V CDR1 and CDR2: MNHEY, SMNVEV (reference sequence). The CDR3 DNA sequence: TGTGCCAGCAGTTTGCTCTCAGGAACAACTGGCTACACCTTC. Translation: CASSLLSGTTGYTF.

The chain uses TRBV7-9 and TRBJ1-1, with D perhaps matching TRBD1 (6 bases). This CDR3 has 13 amino acids. Germline V gene lookup returns CDR1 SEHNR and CDR2 FQNEAQ (reference sequence). V was clipped by 1 base and J by 11 bases, with 14 bases between them. CDR3 DNA sequence: TGTGCCAGCAGCTTAGGGACAGAAGCTATTGCTTTCTTT. Translated, it gives CASSLGTEAIAFF.

The V call is TRBV6-5, the J call TRBJ1-1; D uncertain. The CDR3 has 15 amino acids. Germline V gene lookup returns CDR1 MNHEY and CDR2 SVGAGI. The ends were cut back, 2 bases at V and 0 bases at J, with 10 bases in the middle. DNA of the CDR3: TGTGCCAGCAGTTACGAAAGACTCATGAACACTGAAGCTTTCTTT. Its translation: CASSYERLMNTEAFF.

The gene calls are TRBV6-5 and TRBJ1-6; TRBD1 agrees at 10 bases. V lost 6 bases, J lost 10 bases, and 6 bases stayed unmatched. Germline CDR1 MNHEY, CDR2 SVGAGI. This CDR3 is 14 amino acids long. The CDR3 region has the DNA TGTGCCAGCAGCGGGGACAGGGGAAAATCACCCCTCCACTTT. It encodes CASSGDRGKSPLHF.

This clone has only one observation. For the CDR3, the DNA is TGTGCCAGCAGTGGAGGACAGTCAAGCAATCAGCCCCAGCATTTT. It specifies CASSGGQSSNQPQHF. The V call is TRBV2, the J call TRBJ1-5; a possible D gene is TRBD1 (6 bases). Germline V gene sequence: CDR1 SNHLY, CDR2 FYNNEI. The CDR3 runs to 15 residues. With 4 bases removed from V and 1 base from J, the gap between germline ends came to 11 bases.

The V call is TRBV30, the J call TRBJ1-6; D is possibly TRBD1 (5 bases). Germline V gives CDR1 GTSNPN, CDR2 SVGIG (reference sequence). Trimming cost V 2 bases and J 1 base, with 9 bases left between them. The CDR3 extends over 15 amino acids. The CDR3 DNA reads TGTGCCTGGAGTACGGGGGGGTCCTATAATTCACCCCTCCACTTT. Its protein is CAWSTGGSYNSPLHF.

The V and J genes are TRBV4-1 and TRBJ1-5; D gene ambiguous. Germline loops: CDR1 MGHRA, CDR2 YSYEKL. V lost 1 base, J lost 6 bases, and 10 bases lay in between. The CDR3 totals 14 residues. The CDR3 reads CASSQVLSGQPQHF. The CDR3, as DNA: TGCGCCAGCAGCCAAGTCCTTTCCGGTCAGCCCCAGCATTTT.